The 27 T cell receptor beta chains presented below share a single source sample, sequenced in a study of regulatory T cells in long-lasting Graves disease. Noted time point: newly diagnosed GD, antithyroid drugs for less than 3 months. With RNA extracted from PBMCs as input, the TCR library was made. Library construction for TCR beta used iRepertoire HTBI primers and Arm-PCR of CDR3 regions. MiXCR was run by TCRdb on the multiplex PCR reads, yielding one entry per CDR3 protein. The data show fewer than 650,000 distinct CDR3 sequences, roughly 15% seen once. These records were also assigned to another study, of T cells in Graves' hyperthyroidism and ophthalmopathy.

The specimen comprised peripheral blood mononuclear cells (PBMCs), sampled at new diagnosis, from a patient treated with antithyroid drugs. All receptors derive from a young woman with Graves disease.

The rearrangement uses TRBV15 and TRBJ2-1; 11 bases match TRBD1. CDR3 length: 16 amino acids. The trim removed 3 bases at V and 4 bases at J, leaving 5 bases unmatched. In germline, CDR1 is LNHNV, CDR2 YYDKDF (reference sequence). The CDR3 here is CATSRGDRGSYNEQFF. CDR3 nucleotides: TGTGCCACCAGCAGGGGGGACAGGGGGTCTTACAATGAGCAGTTCTTC.

This clonotype was detected ten times or more. The rearrangement joins TRBV28 to TRBJ1-1; D gene ambiguous. The CDR3 sequence is 14 residues long. V was trimmed by 2 bases and J by 2 bases, leaving 9 bases between them. Germline CDR1 is MDHEN and CDR2 is SYDVKM. In DNA, the CDR3 is TGTGCCAGCAGTTTAATGGCTTTCAACACTGAAGCTTTCTTT. It encodes CASSLMAFNTEAFF.

The chain combines TRBV7-2 with TRBJ2-2; 9 bases map to TRBD1. This CDR3 spans 15 amino acids. V lost 7 bases, J lost 5 bases, and 8 bases stayed unmatched. The germline CDR1 and CDR2 sequences are SGHTA and FQGNSA. The CDR3 sequence: CASIKGQGYTGELFF. CDR3 DNA: TGTGCCAGCATAAAGGGACAGGGATATACCGGGGAGCTGTTTTTT. The variable domain in full, with the rest retrieved from reference TRBV7-2 and TRBJ2-2, is GAGVSQSPSNKVTEKGKDVELRCDPISGHTALYWYRQSLGQGLEFLIYFQGNSAPDKSGLPSDRFSAERTGGSVSTLTIQRTQQEDSAVYLCASIKGQGYTGELFFGEGSRLTVL.

This clonotype was seen only once. The rearrangement uses TRBV5-1 and TRBJ2-3, with TRBD2 matching over 8 bases. CDR3 size: 16 residues. The germline CDR1 and CDR2 sequences are SGHRS and YFSETQ. J lost 4 bases, V lost 0 bases, and 7 bases had no gene match. This CDR3 reads CASSLEPAGEADTQYF. The CDR3 coding sequence is TGCGCCAGCAGCTTGGAACCAGCGGGAGAGGCAGATACGCAGTATTTT.

This clonotype has a handful of counts. The chain couples TRBV4-1 to TRBJ2-5; possibly TRBD2 for D (6 bases). The CDR3 runs 16 residues. The ends were cut back, 4 bases at V and 4 bases at J, with 19 bases in the middle. Germline assignment: CDR1 MGHRA and CDR2 YSYEKL. The CDR3 sequence: CASSLQEGLGRETQYF. DNA for the CDR3: TGCGCCAGCAGCCTCCAGGAGGGGCTAGGTCGAGAGACCCAGTACTTC.

In this sample, this clonotype turned up many times. The rearrangement uses TRBV28 and TRBJ1-5, with D unresolved. Germline assignment: CDR1 MDHEN and CDR2 SYDVKM. V lost 7 bases and J lost 7, with 20 bases in between. The CDR3 length is 15 residues. For the CDR3, the DNA is TGTGCCAGCACCGCGCCCCAACCGCCCCACCAGCCCCAGCATTTT. It is translated as CASTAPQPPHQPQHF.

This clonotype is a singleton in its sample. A much larger clone lies one base from this, so it may be a read error. The gene calls are TRBV30 and TRBJ1-6, with D perhaps TRBD1 (6 bases). Germline assignment: CDR1 GTSNPN and CDR2 SVGIG (reference sequence). V was cut by 0 bases and J by 10 bases, with 13 bases left in between. CDR3 length: 14 amino acids. The CDR3 nucleotides are TGTGCCTGGAGTGTTGGCAGGGGATGGTCACCCCTCCACTTT. Encoded protein: CAWSVGRGWSPLHF. The full variable domain, in which reference TRBV30 and TRBJ1-6 provide the parts outside the CDR3, is SQTIHQWPATLVQPVGSPLSLECTVEGTSNPNLYWYRQAAGRGLQLLFYSVGIGQISSEVPQNLSASRPQDRQFILSSKKLLLSDSGFYLCAWSVGRGWSPLHFGNGTRLTVT.

This clonotype was counted only a few times. The rearrangement links TRBV29-1 to TRBJ2-7; D gene unclear. Per germline, CDR1 SQVTM and CDR2 ANQGSEA. This CDR3 has 15 amino acids. V was shortened by 1 base and J by 2 bases, with 15 bases between the two germline ends. CDR3 in amino acids: CSVEGWSPNPYEQYF. CDR3 in DNA: TGCAGCGTTGAAGGTTGGAGTCCAAACCCCTACGAGCAGTACTTC.

The gene calls are TRBV7-2 and TRBJ2-2; TRBD2 aligns across 9 bases. CDR3 size: 15 residues. V lost 6 bases to trimming and J lost 1 base; unmatched junction nucleotides: 3. Germline-derived CDR1 and CDR2 are SGHTA and FQGNSA. CDR3 loop: CASSKTSGNTGELFF. The CDR3 bases are TGTGCCAGCAGTAAGACTAGCGGGAACACCGGGGAGCTGTTTTTT.

V and J are TRBV6-2 or TRBV6-3 and TRBJ2-1; D unresolved. V lost 7 bases to trimming and J lost 0 bases, with 13 bases between them. Germline CDR1 reads MNHEY; CDR2 reads SVGEGT. This CDR3 has 15 residues. DNA of the CDR3: TGTGCCAGCACCAATGGGGTCAGCTCCTACAATGAGCAGTTCTTC. The encoded protein is CASTNGVSSYNEQFF.

This clonotype was recorded many times. This chain links TRBV6-2 or TRBV6-3 with TRBJ1-3; D may be TRBD1 (5 bases). The CDR3 sequence is 15 residues long. Germline CDR1 is MNHEY and CDR2 is SVGEGT. The V end lost 5 bases, the J end lost 5 bases, and 16 bases lay between the germline ends. For the CDR3, the DNA is TGTGCCAGCAGTGAGTCCGGGGCAGGGAGAAACACCATATATTTT. The encoded protein is CASSESGAGRNTIYF.

The chain recombines TRBV11-1 with TRBJ1-2; no definite D call. Germline V gene data show CDR1 as SGHAT and CDR2 as FQDESV (reference sequence). V was clipped by 2 bases and J by 4 bases, with 14 bases between them. This CDR3 has 15 amino acids. CDR3 sequence reads: CASSLKNGRIYGYTF. The CDR3 DNA follows: TGTGCCAGCAGCTTAAAGAATGGCAGGATCTATGGCTACACCTTC. Full variable domain (outside the CDR3, taken from reference TRBV11-1 and TRBJ1-2): EAEVAQSPRYKITEKSQAVAFWCDPISGHATLYWYRQILGQGPELLVQFQDESVVDDSQLPKDRFSAERLKGVDSTLKIQPAELGDSAMYLCASSLKNGRIYGYTFGSGTRLTVV.

The table lists this clonotype with many counts. The V gene is TRBV12-3 or TRBV12-4, the J gene TRBJ2-7; TRBD1 is a possible D gene (7 bases). Trimming shortened V by 5 bases and J by 6 bases, and 17 bases separated the two germline ends. This CDR3 region has 14 residues. CDR3 DNA sequence: TGTGCCAGCAGTCCCACAGGGGCTAGCGCCGAGCAGTACTTC. Translated, it gives CASSPTGASAEQYF.

This clonotype came up many times. The genes are TRBV11-2 and TRBJ2-2; 8 positions match TRBD1. CDR1 SGHAT and CDR2 FQNNGV come from the germline V gene. With 4 bases clipped from V and 7 bases from J, the junction kept 11 bases outside the gene matches. The CDR3 sequence is 16 residues long. CDR3 sequence (DNA): TGTGCCAGCAGCTCGCTATTGACAGGGGCGGACGGGGAGCTGTTTTTT. The encoded protein is CASSSLLTGADGELFF.

This clonotype has just a few counts. The chain carries TRBV18 and TRBJ2-1, with unresolved D. The CDR3 sequence is 15 residues long. V was pared by 3 bases and J by 1 base, with 10 bases between. CDR1 is KGHSH, CDR2 LQKENI, per germline. The CDR3 region is CASSPTLRSYNEQFF. The CDR3 nucleotides are TGTGCCAGCTCACCGACCCTCAGGTCCTACAATGAGCAGTTCTTC.

This clonotype came up many times. V is TRBV15 and J is TRBJ1-5; possible D gene TRBD1, 5 bases. CDR1 and CDR2 (germline): LNHNV, YYDKDF (reference sequence). V was cut by 4 bases and J by 6 bases, with 7 bases left in between. This CDR3 is 12 amino acids long. DNA for the CDR3: TGTGCCACCAGCACAGACAGTCAGCCCCAGCATTTT. It specifies CATSTDSQPQHF.

This clonotype was seen ten or more times. V gene TRBV7-3 combines with J gene TRBJ2-2; D not certain. The CDR3 has 15 residues. The germline V gene encodes CDR1 SGHTA and CDR2 FQGTGA. The V end was cut by 5 bases, the J end by 5 bases, with 15 bases between. The CDR3 nucleotides read TGTGCCAGCAGCCCCTCGGCGGTAACAACCGGGGAGCTGTTTTTT. Protein product: CASSPSAVTTGELFF.

There are many counts of this clonotype. The V gene is TRBV2, the J gene TRBJ1-2; maybe TRBD1 (5 bases). V was clipped by 6 bases and J by 4 bases, with 9 bases between them. The CDR3 extends over 12 amino acids. Germline CDR1 SNHLY, CDR2 FYNNEI. DNA of the CDR3: TGTGCCAGCAGGAGGGGTACCTATGGCTACACCTTC. It translates to CASRRGTYGYTF. Full variable domain (remainder filled in from reference TRBV2 and TRBJ1-2): EPEVTQTPSHQVTQMGQEVILRCVPISNHLYFYWYRQILGQKVEFLVSFYNNEISEKSEIFDDQFSVERPDGSNFTLKIRSTKLEDSAMYFCASRRGTYGYTFGSGTRLTVV.

The V and J genes are TRBV5-1 and TRBJ2-2; D is uncertain. The CDR3 runs 16 residues. Germline CDR1 SGHRS, CDR2 YFSETQ. The ends were cut back, 0 bases at V and 6 bases at J, with 15 bases in the middle. CDR3 DNA: TGCGCCAGCAGCTTGGGGGCTGGGTCCTCTCCCGGGGAGCTGTTTTTT. As protein: CASSLGAGSSPGELFF.

This chain uses TRBV24-1 with TRBJ2-3; D tentatively fits TRBD1 or TRBD2 (5 bases each). With 0 bases removed from V and 2 bases from J, the gap between germline ends came to 14 bases. Per germline, CDR1 KGHDR and CDR2 SFDVKD. CDR3 length equals 17 residues. CDR3 bases: TGTGCCACCAGTGATTTGCAAGTGCCGGGGACCACAGATACGCAGTATTTT. It translates to CATSDLQVPGTTDTQYF.

This clonotype came up a few times. The V and J genes are TRBV5-1 and TRBJ2-7, with a weak D call TRBD2 (5 bases). The V end lost 3 bases, the J end lost 5 bases, and 12 bases lay between the germline ends. In germline, CDR1 is SGHRS, CDR2 YFSETQ. CDR3 length equals 13 residues. The CDR3 nucleotides are TGCGCCAGCAGCTCCCTCCTCGGGGACGAGCAGTACTTC. Amino acid sequence: CASSSLLGDEQYF.

This clonotype occurred many times. This chain joins TRBV2 and TRBJ2-7; D may correspond to TRBD1 or TRBD2 (5 bases each). The germline V gene encodes CDR1 SNHLY and CDR2 FYNNEI. This CDR3 contains 13 residues. The germline V and J ends were trimmed by 1 base and 7 bases, with 11 bases remaining between them. This chain's CDR3 is CASSEGGTGEQYF. CDR3 DNA sequence: TGTGCCAGCAGTGAAGGAGGGACGGGAGAGCAGTACTTC.

This clonotype showed up many times. The CDR3 loop is CASSSQGGGSQPQHF. The CDR3 nucleotides read TGTGCCAGCAGTTCGCAGGGGGGAGGATCTCAGCCCCAGCATTTT. The chain couples TRBV28 to TRBJ1-5; 7 nucleotides align to TRBD1. Per germline, CDR1 MDHEN and CDR2 SYDVKM. V shed 4 bases and J 6 bases; nucleotides not matched to a gene: 9. The CDR3 is 15 amino acids.

This clonotype was found a few times. The rearrangement joins TRBV5-1 to TRBJ2-7, with 8 bases identical to TRBD1. V lost 4 bases to trimming and J lost 2 bases; unmatched junction nucleotides: 8. CDR1 SGHRS and CDR2 YFSETQ come from the germline V gene. This CDR3 is built from 15 residues. CDR3 amino acids: CASSATRGQTYEQYF. CDR3 nucleotide sequence: TGCGCCAGCAGCGCGACCAGGGGGCAAACCTACGAGCAGTACTTC.

This clonotype was picked up a small number of times. This chain links TRBV19 with TRBJ1-1, with 7 bases that match TRBD1. CDR1 is LNHDA, CDR2 SQIVND, per germline (reference sequence). This CDR3 is 17 amino acids long. V lost 4 bases, J lost 1 base, and 12 bases stayed unmatched. The CDR3 DNA reads TGTGCCAGTAGTAAAATTACAGGGGCAGTAAAGAACACTGAAGCTTTCTTT. It yields the protein CASSKITGAVKNTEAFF.

This clonotype was picked up many times. For the CDR3, the DNA is TGTGCCAGCAGGTACCCCAGGGGCACTGAAGCTTTCTTT. The encoded protein is CASRYPRGTEAFF. The genes are TRBV2 and TRBJ1-1, with D maybe TRBD1 (6 bases). The CDR3 extends over 13 amino acids. Per the germline V gene, CDR1 is SNHLY and CDR2 is FYNNEI. V was pared by 6 bases and J by 4 bases, with 12 bases between.

J is TRBJ2-5 and V is TRBV10-3, with D perhaps TRBD1 (6 bases). The germline V gene has CDR1 ENHRY and CDR2 SYGVKD. Trimming took off 0 bases at V and 5 bases at J, with 13 bases between the two ends. The CDR3 extends over 15 amino acids. CDR3 nucleotides: TGTGCCATCAGTGAGTCCGGTGGGGGCCTCGAGACCCAGTACTTC. It yields the protein CAISESGGGLETQYF.